This T cell receptor (beta chain) was profiled in a study of Tregs in tolerant kidney transplant recipients. The CDR3 runs 14 residues. Germline CDR1 reads LNHNV; CDR2 reads YYDKDF (reference sequence). V shed 5 bases and J shed 6 bases, with 14 bases lying between them. The protocol was immunoSEQ multiplex PCR, while the TCRdb copy is restricted to in-frame clones and leaves out a portion. The top ten clones hold 0.4% to 0.55% of a sample with about 100,000 clones, 90% to 95% of them seen once. This chain joins TRBV15 and TRBJ2-4, with D maybe TRBD2 (5 bases). The sequenced sample was CD4+ T cells from blood, obtained before the transplant. The sequence came from a human donor who received a combined kidney and bone marrow transplant. The CDR3 sequence is CATSPPGSGNIQYF. The CDR3 region has the DNA TGTGCCACCAGCCCCCCGGGGTCGGGAAACATTCAGTACTTC.